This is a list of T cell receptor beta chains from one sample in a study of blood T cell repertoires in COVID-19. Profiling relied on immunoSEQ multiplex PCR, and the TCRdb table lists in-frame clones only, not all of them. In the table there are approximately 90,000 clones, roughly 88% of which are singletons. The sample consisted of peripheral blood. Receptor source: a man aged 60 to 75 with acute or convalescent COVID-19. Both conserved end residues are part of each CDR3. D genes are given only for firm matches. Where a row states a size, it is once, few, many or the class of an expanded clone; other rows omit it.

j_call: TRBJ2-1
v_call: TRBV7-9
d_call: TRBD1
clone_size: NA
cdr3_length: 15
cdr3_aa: CASSRQGLANNEQFF
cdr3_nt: TGTGCCAGCAGCCGACAGGGGCTGGCAAACAATGAGCAGTTCTTC

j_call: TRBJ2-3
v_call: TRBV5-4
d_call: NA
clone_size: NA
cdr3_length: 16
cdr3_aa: CASSPGRALSIDTQYF
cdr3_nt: TGTGCCAGCAGCCCGGGAAGGGCCCTTAGCATAGATACGCAGTATTTT

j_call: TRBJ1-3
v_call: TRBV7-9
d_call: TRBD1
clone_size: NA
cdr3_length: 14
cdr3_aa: CASSLGQGGNTIYF
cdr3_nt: TGTGCCAGCAGCTTGGGACAGGGAGGAAACACCATATATTTT

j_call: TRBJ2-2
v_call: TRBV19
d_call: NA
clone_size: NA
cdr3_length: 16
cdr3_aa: CASSPGPGKDTGELFF
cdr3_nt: TGTGCCAGTAGTCCCGGTCCAGGTAAAGACACCGGGGAGCTGTTTTTT

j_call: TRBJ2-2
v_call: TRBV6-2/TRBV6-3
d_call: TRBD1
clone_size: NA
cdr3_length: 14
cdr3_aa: CASSFRQGSGELFF
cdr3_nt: TGTGCCAGCAGTTTCAGACAGGGGAGTGGGGAGCTGTTTTTT

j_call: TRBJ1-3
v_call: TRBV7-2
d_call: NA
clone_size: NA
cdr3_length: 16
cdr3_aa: CASSLGGQRSGNTIYF
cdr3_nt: TGTGCCAGCAGTTTAGGCGGACAGCGCTCTGGAAACACCATATATTTT

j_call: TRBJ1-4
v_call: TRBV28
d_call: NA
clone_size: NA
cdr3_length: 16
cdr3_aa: CASSETPGERNEKLFF
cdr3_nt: TGTGCCAGCAGTGAAACCCCAGGGGAGCGAAATGAAAAACTGTTTTTT

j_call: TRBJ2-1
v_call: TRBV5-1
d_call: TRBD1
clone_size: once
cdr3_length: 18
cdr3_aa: CASRVTPGQGTIHNEQFF
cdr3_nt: TGCGCCAGCAGAGTAACACCGGGACAGGGGACGATCCACAATGAGCAGTTCTTC

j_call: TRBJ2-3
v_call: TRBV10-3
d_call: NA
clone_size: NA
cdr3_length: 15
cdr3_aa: CAISESQGTLDTQYF
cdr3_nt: TGTGCCATCAGTGAGTCTCAGGGGACACTAGATACGCAGTATTTT

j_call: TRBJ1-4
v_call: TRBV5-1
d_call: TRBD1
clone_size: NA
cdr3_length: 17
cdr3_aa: CASSLGQGAATNEKLFF
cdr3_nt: TGCGCCAGCAGCTTAGGACAGGGGGCAGCGACTAATGAAAAACTGTTTTTT

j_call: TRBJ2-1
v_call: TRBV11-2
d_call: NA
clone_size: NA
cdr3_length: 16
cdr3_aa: CASSLAFRQGLNEQFF
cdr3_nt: TGTGCCAGCAGCTTAGCATTCCGGCAGGGGCTGAATGAGCAGTTCTTC

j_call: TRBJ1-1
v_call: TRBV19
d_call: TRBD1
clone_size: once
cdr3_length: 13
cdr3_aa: CASRRQGRTEAFF
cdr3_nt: TGTGCCAGTAGGCGACAGGGTCGGACTGAAGCTTTCTTT

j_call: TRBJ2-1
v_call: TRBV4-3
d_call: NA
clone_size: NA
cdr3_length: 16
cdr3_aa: CASSQGPRGLGNEQFF
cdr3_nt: TGCGCCAGCAGCCAAGGTCCGCGGGGATTGGGCAATGAGCAGTTCTTC

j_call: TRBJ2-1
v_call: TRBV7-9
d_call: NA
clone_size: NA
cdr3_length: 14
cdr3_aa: CASSLVDSTNEQFF
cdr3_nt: TGTGCCAGCAGCTTAGTAGACAGCACCAATGAGCAGTTCTTC

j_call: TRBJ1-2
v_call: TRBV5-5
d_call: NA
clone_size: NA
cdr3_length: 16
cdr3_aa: CASSPAVGRVLYGYTF
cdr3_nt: TGTGCCAGCAGCCCCGCCGTAGGCAGGGTTTTGTATGGCTACACCTTC

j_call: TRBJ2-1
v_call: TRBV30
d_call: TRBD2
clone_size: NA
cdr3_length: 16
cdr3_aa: CAWSPLFSGGANEQFF
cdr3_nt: TGTGCCTGGAGTCCCCTTTTCAGCGGGGGGGCCAATGAGCAGTTCTTC

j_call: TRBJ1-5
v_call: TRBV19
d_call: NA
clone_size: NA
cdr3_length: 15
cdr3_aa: CASSSRTGVNQPQHF
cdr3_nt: TGTGCCAGTAGTAGTCGTACAGGCGTGAATCAGCCCCAGCATTTT

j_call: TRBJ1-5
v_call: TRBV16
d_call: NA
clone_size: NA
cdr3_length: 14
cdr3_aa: CASSLIQLNQPQHF
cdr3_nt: TGTGCCAGCAGCTTAATACAGCTCAATCAGCCCCAGCATTTT

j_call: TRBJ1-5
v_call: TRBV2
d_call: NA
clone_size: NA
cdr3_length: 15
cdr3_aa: CASSDGTNSNQPQHF
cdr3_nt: TGTGCCAGCAGTGATGGGACAAATAGCAATCAGCCCCAGCATTTT

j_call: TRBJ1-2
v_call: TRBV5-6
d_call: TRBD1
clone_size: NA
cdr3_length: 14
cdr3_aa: CASSAGQKVWGYTF
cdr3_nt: TGTGCCAGCAGCGCGGGACAGAAGGTCTGGGGCTACACCTTC

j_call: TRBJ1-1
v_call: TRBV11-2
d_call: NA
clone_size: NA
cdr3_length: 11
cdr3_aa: CASTPGTEAFF
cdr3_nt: TGTGCCAGCACCCCGGGCACTGAAGCTTTCTTT

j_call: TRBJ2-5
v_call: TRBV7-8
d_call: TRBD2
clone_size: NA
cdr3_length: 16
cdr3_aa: CASSYRAGGDQETQYF
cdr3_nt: TGTGCCAGCAGCTACCGGGCGGGGGGGGACCAAGAGACCCAGTACTTC

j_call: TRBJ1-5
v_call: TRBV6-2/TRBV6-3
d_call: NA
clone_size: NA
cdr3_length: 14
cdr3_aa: CASSQDRPVQPQHF
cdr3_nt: TGTGCCAGCAGTCAGGACAGACCGGTGCAGCCCCAGCATTTT

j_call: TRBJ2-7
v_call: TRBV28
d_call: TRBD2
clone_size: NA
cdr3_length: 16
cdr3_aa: CASSSPQSGGAYEQYF
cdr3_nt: TGTGCCAGCAGTTCCCCTCAAAGCGGGGGGGCCTACGAGCAGTACTTC

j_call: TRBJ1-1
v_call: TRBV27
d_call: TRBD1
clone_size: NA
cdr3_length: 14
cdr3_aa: CASRRDRGNTEAFF
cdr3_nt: TGTGCCAGCAGGAGGGACAGAGGGAACACTGAAGCTTTCTTT

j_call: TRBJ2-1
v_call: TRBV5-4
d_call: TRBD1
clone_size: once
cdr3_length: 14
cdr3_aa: CASRPGQDDNEQFF
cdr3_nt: TGTGCCAGCAGGCCGGGACAGGACGACAATGAGCAGTTCTTC

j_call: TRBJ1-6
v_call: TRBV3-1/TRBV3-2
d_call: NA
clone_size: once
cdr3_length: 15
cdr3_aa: CASSQGGQAPSPLHF
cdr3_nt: TGTGCCAGCAGCCAAGGTGGCCAGGCCCCCTCACCCCTCCACTTT

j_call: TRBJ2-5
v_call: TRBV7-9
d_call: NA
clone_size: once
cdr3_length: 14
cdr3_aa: CASRHDSIQETQYF
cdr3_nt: TGTGCCAGCAGACACGACAGCATTCAAGAGACCCAGTACTTC

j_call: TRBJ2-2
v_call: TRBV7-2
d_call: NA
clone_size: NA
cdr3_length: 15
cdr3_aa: CASSLGQFNTGELFF
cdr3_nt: TGTGCCAGCAGCTTAGGGCAATTTAACACCGGGGAGCTGTTTTTT

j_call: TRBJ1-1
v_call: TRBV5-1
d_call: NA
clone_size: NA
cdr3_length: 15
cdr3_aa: CASSGQQGVNTEAFF
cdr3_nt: TGCGCCAGCAGCGGTCAACAGGGAGTGAACACTGAAGCTTTCTTT

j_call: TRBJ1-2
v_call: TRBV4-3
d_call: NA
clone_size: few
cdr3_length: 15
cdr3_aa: CASSQDLVPRYGYTF
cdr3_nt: TGCGCCAGCAGCCAAGATCTCGTACCGAGGTATGGCTACACCTTC

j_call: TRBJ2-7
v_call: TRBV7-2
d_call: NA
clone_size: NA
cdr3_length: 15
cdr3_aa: CASSLESSGGYEQYF
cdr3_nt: TGTGCCAGCAGCTTAGAATCGTCAGGAGGCTACGAGCAGTACTTC

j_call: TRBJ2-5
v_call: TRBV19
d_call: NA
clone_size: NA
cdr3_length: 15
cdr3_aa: CASSPGDGTQETQYF
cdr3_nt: TGTGCCAGTAGTCCGGGGGACGGAACCCAAGAGACCCAGTACTTC

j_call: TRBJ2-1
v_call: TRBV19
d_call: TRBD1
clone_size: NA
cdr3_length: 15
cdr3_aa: CASSMAGTGWQREFF
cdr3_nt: TGTGCCAGTAGTATGGCCGGGACAGGCTGGCAAAGGGAGTTCTTC

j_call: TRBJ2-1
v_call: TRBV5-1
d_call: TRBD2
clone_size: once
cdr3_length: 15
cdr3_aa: CASRGGLANYNEQFF
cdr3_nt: TGCGCCAGCAGGGGGGGACTAGCAAACTACAATGAGCAGTTCTTC

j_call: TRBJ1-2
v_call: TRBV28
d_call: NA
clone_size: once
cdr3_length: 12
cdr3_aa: CASSLSSYGYTF
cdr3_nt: TGTGCCAGCAGTTTATCGAGTTATGGCTACACCTTC

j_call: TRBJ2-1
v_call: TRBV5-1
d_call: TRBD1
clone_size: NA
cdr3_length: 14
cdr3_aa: CASSLDGQGTEQFF
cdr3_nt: TGCGCCAGCAGCTTGGATGGACAGGGTACTGAGCAGTTCTTC

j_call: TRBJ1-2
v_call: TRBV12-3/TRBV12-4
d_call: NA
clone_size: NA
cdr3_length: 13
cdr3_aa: CASSLLLEYGYTF
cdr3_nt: TGTGCCAGCAGTTTACTCCTGGAGTATGGCTACACCTTC

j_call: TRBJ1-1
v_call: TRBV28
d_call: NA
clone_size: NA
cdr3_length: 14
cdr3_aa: CASSLIGGARKAFF
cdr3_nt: TGTGCCAGCAGTCTAATAGGGGGGGCGCGGAAAGCTTTCTTT

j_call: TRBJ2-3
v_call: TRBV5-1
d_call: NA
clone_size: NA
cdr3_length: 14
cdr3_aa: CASSLQENTDTQYF
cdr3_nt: TGCGCCAGCAGCTTACAGGAGAACACAGATACGCAGTATTTT

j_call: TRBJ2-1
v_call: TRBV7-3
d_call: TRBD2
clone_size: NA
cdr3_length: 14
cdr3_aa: CASSLGGGNHEQFF
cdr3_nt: TGTGCCAGCAGCTTAGGCGGGGGGAACCATGAGCAGTTCTTC

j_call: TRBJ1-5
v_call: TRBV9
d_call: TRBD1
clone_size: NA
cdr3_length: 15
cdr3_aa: CASSVSGGPNQPQHF
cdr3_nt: TGTGCCAGCAGCGTATCAGGGGGCCCCAATCAGCCCCAGCATTTT

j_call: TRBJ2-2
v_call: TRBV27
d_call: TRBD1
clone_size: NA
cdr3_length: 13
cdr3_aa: CASRGQGTGELFF
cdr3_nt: TGTGCCAGCAGGGGACAGGGGACCGGGGAGCTGTTTTTT

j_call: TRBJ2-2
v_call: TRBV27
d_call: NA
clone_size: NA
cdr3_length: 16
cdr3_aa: CASSLLAGAETGELFF
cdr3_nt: TGTGCCAGCAGTTTATTGGCGGGGGCGGAGACCGGGGAGCTGTTTTTT

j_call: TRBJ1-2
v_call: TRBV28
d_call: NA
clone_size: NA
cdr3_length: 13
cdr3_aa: CASSLNRAPGYTF
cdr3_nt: TGTGCCAGCAGCTTAAACAGGGCCCCTGGCTACACCTTC

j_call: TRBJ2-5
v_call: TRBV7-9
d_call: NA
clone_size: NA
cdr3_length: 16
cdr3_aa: CASSLGRQGLGETQYF
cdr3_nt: TGTGCCAGCAGCTTAGGTCGGCAGGGTTTAGGAGAGACCCAGTACTTC

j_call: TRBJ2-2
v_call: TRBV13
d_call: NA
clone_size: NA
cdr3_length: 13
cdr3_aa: CASSFNRAGELFF
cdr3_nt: TGTGCCAGCAGCTTTAACAGGGCCGGGGAGCTGTTTTTT

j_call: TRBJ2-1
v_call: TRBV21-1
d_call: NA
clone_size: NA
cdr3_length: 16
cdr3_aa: CASSKPRGQGYNEQFF
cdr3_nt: TGTGCCAGCAGCAAACCACGAGGACAGGGCTACAATGAGCAGTTCTTC

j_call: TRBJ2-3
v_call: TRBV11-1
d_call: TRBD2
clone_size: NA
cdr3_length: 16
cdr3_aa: CASSLMGLAVTDTQYF
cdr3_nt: TGTGCCAGCAGCTTAATGGGACTAGCGGTCACAGATACGCAGTATTTT

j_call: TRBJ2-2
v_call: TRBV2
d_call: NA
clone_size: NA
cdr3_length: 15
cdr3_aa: CASTRGTGYTGELFF
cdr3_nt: TGTGCCAGCACCAGAGGCACGGGTTACACCGGGGAGCTGTTTTTT

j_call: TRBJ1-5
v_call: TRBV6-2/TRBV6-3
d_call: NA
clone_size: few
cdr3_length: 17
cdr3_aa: CASSYKVQDSSNQPQHF
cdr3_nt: TGTGCCAGCAGTTATAAAGTCCAGGACAGTAGCAATCAGCCCCAGCATTTT

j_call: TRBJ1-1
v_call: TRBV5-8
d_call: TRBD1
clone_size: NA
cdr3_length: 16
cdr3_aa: CASSFFTGGGHTEAFF
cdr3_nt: TGTGCCAGCAGCTTCTTTACAGGGGGAGGGCACACTGAAGCTTTCTTT

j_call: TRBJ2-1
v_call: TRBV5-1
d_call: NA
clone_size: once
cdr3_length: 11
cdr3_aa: CASSLYNEQFF
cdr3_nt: TGCGCCAGCAGCCTCTACAATGAGCAGTTCTTC